The next 10 T cell receptor beta chains were all read from a single sample in a study of T cells after yellow fever vaccination. TCRdb independently ran MiXCR on the 5' RACE reads; one entry per CDR3 protein. The sample consists of over 110,000 distinct CDR3 sequences, 7.7% of them appearing once. The specimen was CD4+ T cells sorted from PBMCs, collected 5 days after the yellow fever booster vaccination. The receptors originated from a man younger than 45 who received the YFV17D yellow fever vaccine.

This clonotype has a count of ten or more. The chain joins TRBV25-1 to TRBJ2-7; the D gene is possibly TRBD1 (5 bases). Looked up from germline, CDR1 is MGHDK and CDR2 is SYGVNS. CDR3 size: 15 residues. The V gene lost 2 bases and the J gene lost 2 bases, with 13 bases spanning the gap. The CDR3 coding sequence is TGTGCCAGCAGTGAAAGGGGCAGGTTTGCCTACGAGCAGTACTTC. Its protein product is CASSERGRFAYEQYF.

This clonotype has a count of ten or more. The rearrangement uses TRBV9 and TRBJ2-3; TRBD2 matches 11 bases. The CDR3 extends over 16 amino acids. V trimming: 0 bases; J trimming: 3 bases; junction bases outside the gene matches: 3. The germline CDR1 and CDR2 sequences are SGDLS and YYNGEE. CDR3 loop: CASSVVRTSGTDTQYF. The CDR3 DNA is TGTGCCAGCAGCGTAGTCCGGACTAGCGGGACAGATACGCAGTATTTT.

The chain has TRBV30 and TRBJ2-3; TRBD2 is a possible D gene (6 bases). Trimming took off 0 bases at V and 4 bases at J, with 11 bases between the two ends. The CDR3 runs to 14 residues. CDR1 and CDR2 from the germline V gene are GTSNPN and SVGIG (reference sequence). The CDR3 spells CAWSVPGRADTQYF. The CDR3 DNA reads as TGTGCCTGGAGTGTACCCGGGAGAGCAGATACGCAGTATTTT.

The chain carries TRBV5-1 and TRBJ2-3, with 7 bases aligning to TRBD2. The CDR3 is 14 residues long. Trimming cost V 4 bases and J 2 bases; bases outside gene matches: 4. Germline CDR1 and CDR2: SGHRS and YFSETQ. The CDR3 loop is CASSVSGTTDTQYF. The CDR3 DNA reads as TGCGCCAGCAGCGTGAGCGGGACCACAGATACGCAGTATTTT. The variable domain in full, completed from reference TRBV5-1 and TRBJ2-3, reads KAGVTQTPRYLIKTRGQQVTLSCSPISGHRSVSWYQQTPGQGLQFLFEYFSETQRNKGNFPGRFSGRQFSNSRSEMNVSTLELGDSALYLCASSVSGTTDTQYFGPGTRLTVL.

The chain joins TRBV19 to TRBJ2-6, with D possibly matching TRBD1 (6 bases). Trimming pared 6 bases from V and 0 bases from J, leaving 15 bases between. CDR3 length: 17 residues. The germline V gene encodes CDR1 LNHDA and CDR2 SQIVND (reference sequence). In nucleotides, the CDR3 is TGTGCCAGTAGCTCCGCGACAGGACTCTCTGGGGCCAACGTCCTGACTTTC. Translated, it gives CASSSATGLSGANVLTF. The variable domain in full, with the rest retrieved from reference TRBV19 and TRBJ2-6, is DGGITQSPKYLFRKEGQNVTLSCEQNLNHDAMYWYRQDPGQGLRLIYYSQIVNDFQKGDIAEGYSVSREKKESFPLTVTSAQKNPTAFYLCASSSATGLSGANVLTFGAGSRLTVL.

This clonotype was recorded many times. The CDR3 coding sequence is TGTGCCAGCAGCTCCTCCCAACGGACAGGGAACTACGAGCAGTACTTC. Amino acid sequence: CASSSSQRTGNYEQYF. The chain uses TRBV7-9 and TRBJ2-7, with 8 bases matching TRBD1. The ends lost 4 bases at V and 3 bases at J; junction bases unmatched: 11. The CDR3 totals 16 residues. Germline V gene sequence: CDR1 SEHNR, CDR2 FQNEAQ (reference sequence).

This clonotype was seen ten or more times. This chain links TRBV28 with TRBJ2-5; perhaps D is TRBD1 or TRBD2 (6 bases each). The CDR3 runs to 13 residues. Trimming removed 9 bases from V and 0 bases from J, with 11 bases in between. The germline CDR1 and CDR2 sequences are MDHEN and SYDVKM. The CDR3: CASWRGNQETQYF. CDR3 nucleotides: TGTGCCAGTTGGAGGGGGAACCAAGAGACCCAGTACTTC. Combining the CDR3 with reference TRBV28 and TRBJ2-5 gives the whole variable domain DVKVTQSSRYLVKRTGEKVFLECVQDMDHENMFWYRQDPGLGLRLIYFSYDVKMKEKGDIPEGYSVSREKKERFSLILESASTNQTSMYLCASWRGNQETQYFGPGTRLLVL.

Notes on this clonotype: This may be a read error, as it is one base from a much larger clone. This rearrangement joins TRBV6-1 to TRBJ2-7, with unresolved D. V lost 9 bases, J lost 0 bases, and 12 bases lay in between. CDR1 and CDR2 (germline): MNHNS, SASEGT. The CDR3 sequence is 13 residues long. The CDR3 is CARSTTNSYEQYF. CDR3 DNA: TGTGCCAGGAGTACCACGAACTCCTACGAGCAGTACTTC.

This clonotype was recorded many times. This chain joins TRBV20-1 and TRBJ2-1, with TRBD1 as a possible D gene (5 bases). Per germline, CDR1 DFQATT and CDR2 SNEGSKA (reference sequence). The CDR3 covers 14 residues. Trimming stripped 6 bases from V and 6 bases from J, with 18 bases between. The DNA of the CDR3 is TGCAGTGCAAAGAAAGGGGCGATTTCCAATGAGCAGTTCTTC. It encodes CSAKKGAISNEQFF.

This clonotype was counted at least ten times. The V and J genes are TRBV29-1 and TRBJ2-4; D unclear. This CDR3 has 13 amino acids. The V gene's germline CDR1 is SQVTM and CDR2 ANQGSEA. V lost 6 bases, J lost 8 bases, and 17 bases lay in between. CDR3 DNA: TGCAGCGTGAGGATCAGTCAGGATCACATTCAGTACTTC. It specifies CSVRISQDHIQYF.